Detailed here is one T cell receptor beta chain. No antigen is known for it. Genomic DNA of every subset was divided equally among multiple immunoSEQ plates. TCRdb's copy holds only in-frame clones and misses some; the assay was immunoSEQ multiplex PCR. The table records around 1.9 million clones, more than 85% of them present only once. This specimen comes from a study of shared clonotypes between healthy human individuals. Findings of the study overall: An effect of sequencing depth on clonotype sharing among donors was expected. Sharing across four donors was highest in naive CD4 (roughly 5%) and lowest in memory CD8 (about 0.4%).

The CDR3 spans 17 residues. V trimming: 3 bases; J trimming: 5 bases; junction bases outside the gene matches: 13. Germline V gives CDR1 SGDLS, CDR2 YYNGEE. CD45RO negativity and positive selection for CCR7 defined naive CD8 cells, a population that excluded terminally differentiated effector memory CD45RA+ cells. The chain carries TRBV9 and TRBJ1-5; TRBD1 aligns across 8 bases. The clonotype was recovered from a man between 18 and 35 years old in good health. Some clones in this sample may be carry-over from other donors' samples. Sequenced sample: naive CD8+ T cells from PBMCs. CDR3 amino acids: CASSGSLGQAFYQPQHF. Written as DNA, the CDR3 is TGTGCCAGCAGCGGAAGCTTGGGACAGGCGTTTTATCAGCCCCAGCATTTT.